This T cell receptor beta chain stems from a study of CXCR3-negative and CXCR3-positive naive CD8 T cells. General study findings and limits: High diversity, comparable across both naive subsets, contrasted with much lower diversity in memory CD8+ cells. When CXCR3-positive naive cells were set against CXCR3-negative naive cells, the former had more hydrophobic TRB CDR3s.

The TRB cDNA libraries were prepared by 5' RACE with UMI labels. TCRdb re-analyzed the 5' RACE reads; it lists each CDR3 protein once, without DNA. The sample is made up of around 63,000 distinct CDR3 sequences, and the top ten hold under 0.9% of it. The CDR3 spans 13 residues. Germline V gene sequence: CDR1 SGHAT, CDR2 FQNNGV. Comments on this clonotype: Its antigen remains unknown.

This clonotype was obtained from a human donor in good health. Some clones in this sample may be carry-over from other donors' samples. The genes are TRBV11-2 and TRBJ2-7; TCRdb lists TRBD1, though no DNA is available to test this call. Sequencing was carried out using naive CXCR3+ CD8+ T cells from blood. The sample's subset: CD45RO-CCR7+CD27+CD95- naive CD8+ T cells expressing CXCR3 (TNR3+). The CDR3 spells CASSRTTAYEQYF.